This T cell receptor beta chain originates from a study of T cells in Graves' hyperthyroidism and ophthalmopathy. Researchers amplified the TCR beta CDR3 regions from RNA transcripts. HTBI primers drove first-round RT-PCR of the TCR CDR3. TCRdb reprocessed the multiplex PCR reads via MiXCR and lists one record per CDR3 protein. The data show about 530,000 distinct CDR3 sequences, about 15% seen once. The CDR3 is 13 residues long. The V gene lost 11 bases and the J gene lost 1 base, with 11 bases spanning the gap. Germline V gives CDR1 MNHNS, CDR2 SASEGT. In this sample, this clonotype turned up a few times.

The source is a woman in her late teens or twenties with Graves' ophthalmopathy. V gene TRBV6-1 combines with J gene TRBJ2-2; perhaps TRBD1 as D (6 bases). The sequenced sample was blood. The DNA for the CDR3 is TGTGCCGGCTCGGGACAGAACACCGGGGAGCTGTTTTTT. This encodes CAGSGQNTGELFF.